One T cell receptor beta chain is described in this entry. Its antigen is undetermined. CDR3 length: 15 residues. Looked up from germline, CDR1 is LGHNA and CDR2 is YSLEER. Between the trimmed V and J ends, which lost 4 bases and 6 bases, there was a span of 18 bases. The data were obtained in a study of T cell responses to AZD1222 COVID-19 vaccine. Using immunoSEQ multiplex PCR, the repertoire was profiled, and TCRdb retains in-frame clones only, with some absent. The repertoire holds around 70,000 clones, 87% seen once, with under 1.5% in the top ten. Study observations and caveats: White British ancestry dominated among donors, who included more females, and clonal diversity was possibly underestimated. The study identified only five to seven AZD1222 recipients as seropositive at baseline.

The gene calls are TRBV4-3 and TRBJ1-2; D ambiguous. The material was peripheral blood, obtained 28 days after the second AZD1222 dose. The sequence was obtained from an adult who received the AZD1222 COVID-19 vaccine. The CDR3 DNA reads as TGCGCCAGCAGCCTCGGACGGCCTCAAGTCGATGGCTACACCTTC. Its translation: CASSLGRPQVDGYTF.